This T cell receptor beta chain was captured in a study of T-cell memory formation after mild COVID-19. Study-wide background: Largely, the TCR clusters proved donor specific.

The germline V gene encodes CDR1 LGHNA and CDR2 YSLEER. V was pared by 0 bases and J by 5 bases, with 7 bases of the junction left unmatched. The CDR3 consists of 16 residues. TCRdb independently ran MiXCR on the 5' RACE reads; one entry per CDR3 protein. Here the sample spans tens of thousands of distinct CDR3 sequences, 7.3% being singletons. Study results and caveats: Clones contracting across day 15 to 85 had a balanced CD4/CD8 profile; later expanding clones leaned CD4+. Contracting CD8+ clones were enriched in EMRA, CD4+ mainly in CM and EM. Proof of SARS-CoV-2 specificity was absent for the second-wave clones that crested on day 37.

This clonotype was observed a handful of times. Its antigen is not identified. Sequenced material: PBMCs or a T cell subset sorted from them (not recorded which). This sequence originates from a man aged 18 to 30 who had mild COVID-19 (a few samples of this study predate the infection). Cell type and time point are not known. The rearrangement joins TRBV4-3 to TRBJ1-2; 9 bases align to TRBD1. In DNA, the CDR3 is TGCGCCAGCAGCCAAGAAGTATCCGGGACAGGGTATGGCTACACCTTC. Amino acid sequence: CASSQEVSGTGYGYTF.